This T cell receptor (beta chain) was obtained from a study of regulatory T cells in long-lasting Graves disease. Of note for this clonotype: Its matching antigen is unknown.

Regarding the study as a whole: Lower TCR diversity was seen in persistent Graves' patients than in newly diagnosed ones.

Time point here: persistent/refractory GD, antithyroid drugs over 5 years with positive TRAb. With RNA extracted from PBMCs as input, the TCR library was made. Arm-PCR with iRepertoire HTBI primers amplified the CDR3 regions for these TCR beta libraries. TCRdb redid the calling of the multiplex PCR reads with MiXCR, one entry per CDR3 protein. This sample has almost 350,000 distinct CDR3 sequences, with around 20% found just once. Sequencing was performed on peripheral blood mononuclear cells (PBMCs), taken when the disease was refractory, from a patient treated with antithyroid drugs. The source is a female donor with Graves disease.

CDR3 DNA sequence: TGTGCCAGCGCGACCGGGCTAGCGGGAGTAACCGGGGAGCTGTTTTTT. Its translation is CASATGLAGVTGELFF. The chain links TRBV6-1 to TRBJ2-2; 10 positions agree with TRBD2. The germline gives CDR1 MNHNS, CDR2 SASEGT. The CDR3 runs 16 residues. J was trimmed by 5 bases and V by 8 bases; bases with no gene match: 11.